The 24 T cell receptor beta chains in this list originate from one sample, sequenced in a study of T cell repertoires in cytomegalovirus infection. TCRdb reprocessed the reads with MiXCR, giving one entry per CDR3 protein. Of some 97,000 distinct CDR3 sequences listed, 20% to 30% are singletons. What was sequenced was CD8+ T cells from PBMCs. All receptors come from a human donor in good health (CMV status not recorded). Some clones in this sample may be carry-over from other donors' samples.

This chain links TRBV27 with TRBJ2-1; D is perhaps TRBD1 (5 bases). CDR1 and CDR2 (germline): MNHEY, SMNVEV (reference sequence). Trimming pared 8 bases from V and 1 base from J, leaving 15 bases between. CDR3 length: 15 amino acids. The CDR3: CASCPGFISYNEQFF. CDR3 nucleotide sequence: TGTGCCAGCTGCCCAGGGTTTATATCCTACAATGAGCAGTTCTTC.

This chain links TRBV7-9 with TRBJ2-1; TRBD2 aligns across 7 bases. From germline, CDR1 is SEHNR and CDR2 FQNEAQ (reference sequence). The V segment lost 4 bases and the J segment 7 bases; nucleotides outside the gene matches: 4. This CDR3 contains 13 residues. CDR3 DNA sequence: TGTGCCAGCAGCTCCGGACTAGAGAATGAGCAGTTCTTC. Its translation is CASSSGLENEQFF. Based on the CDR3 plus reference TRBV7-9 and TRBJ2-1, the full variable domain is DTGVSQNPRHKITKRGQNVTFRCDPISEHNRLYWYRQTLGQGPEFLTYFQNEAQLEKSRLLSDRFSAERPKGSFSTLEIQRTEQGDSAMYLCASSSGLENEQFFGPGTRLTVL.

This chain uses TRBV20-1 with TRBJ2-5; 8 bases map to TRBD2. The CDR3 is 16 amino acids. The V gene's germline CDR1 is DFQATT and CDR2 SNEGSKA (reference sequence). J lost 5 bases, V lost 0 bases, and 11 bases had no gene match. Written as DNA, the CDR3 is TGCAGTGCTAGAGATGCGGCAACGGGAGGGGGTGAGACCCAGTACTTC. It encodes CSARDAATGGGETQYF.

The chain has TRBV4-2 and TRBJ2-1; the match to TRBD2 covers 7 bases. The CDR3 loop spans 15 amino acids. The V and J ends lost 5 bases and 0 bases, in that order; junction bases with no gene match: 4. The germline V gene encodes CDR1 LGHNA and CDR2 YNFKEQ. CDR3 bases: TGTGCCAGCAGCTACACTAGCGTCTCCTACAATGAGCAGTTCTTC. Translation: CASSYTSVSYNEQFF.

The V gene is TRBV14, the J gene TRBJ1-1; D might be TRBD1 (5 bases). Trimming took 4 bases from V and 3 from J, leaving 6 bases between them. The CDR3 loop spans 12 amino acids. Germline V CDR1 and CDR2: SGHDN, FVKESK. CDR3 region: CASSRDYTEAFF. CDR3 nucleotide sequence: TGTGCCAGCAGCCGGGACTACACTGAAGCTTTCTTT.

The CDR3 spells CASSIREAYNEQFF. CDR3 coding DNA: TGTGCCAGCAGTATTCGGGAGGCCTACAATGAGCAGTTCTTC. The chain has TRBV6-5 and TRBJ2-1; 7 bases align to TRBD2. The CDR3 contains 14 residues. The germline CDR1 and CDR2 sequences are MNHEY and SVGAGI. V was clipped by 5 bases and J by 2 bases; unmatched bases: 3.

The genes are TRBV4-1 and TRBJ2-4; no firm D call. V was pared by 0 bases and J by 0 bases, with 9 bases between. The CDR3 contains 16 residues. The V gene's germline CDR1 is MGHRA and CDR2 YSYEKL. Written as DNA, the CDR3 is TGCGCCAGCAGCCAAGAGTTGGAGCTAGCCAAAAACATTCAGTACTTC. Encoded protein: CASSQELELAKNIQYF.

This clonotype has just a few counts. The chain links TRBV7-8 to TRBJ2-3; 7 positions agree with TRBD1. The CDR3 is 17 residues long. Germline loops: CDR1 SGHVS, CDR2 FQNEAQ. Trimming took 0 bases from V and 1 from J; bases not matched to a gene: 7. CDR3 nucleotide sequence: TGTGCCAGCAGCTTAGCGCGGACAGGTGCGGGCACAGATACGCAGTATTTT. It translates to CASSLARTGAGTDTQYF.

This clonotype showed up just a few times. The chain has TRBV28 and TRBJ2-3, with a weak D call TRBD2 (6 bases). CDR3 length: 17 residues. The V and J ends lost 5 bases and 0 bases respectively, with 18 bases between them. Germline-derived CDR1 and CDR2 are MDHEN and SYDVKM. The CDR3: CASSPSTSPLSTDTQYF. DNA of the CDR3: TGTGCCAGCAGTCCAAGTACTAGCCCCCTGAGCACAGATACGCAGTATTTT.

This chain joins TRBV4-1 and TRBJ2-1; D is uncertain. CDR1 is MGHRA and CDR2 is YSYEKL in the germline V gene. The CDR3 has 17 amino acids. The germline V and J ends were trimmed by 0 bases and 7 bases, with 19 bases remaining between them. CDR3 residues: CASSQDGVAQDVNEQFF. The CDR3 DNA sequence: TGCGCCAGCAGCCAAGATGGGGTAGCCCAGGACGTAAATGAGCAGTTCTTC.

For the CDR3, the DNA is TGTGCCAGCAGCTCTGACTTTCTCTCGGGCTACGAGCAGTACTTC. It is translated as CASSSDFLSGYEQYF. This sequence joins TRBV7-9 and TRBJ2-7; no definite D call. V was shortened by 4 bases and J by 3 bases, with 16 bases between the two germline ends. The CDR3 runs 15 residues. Germline CDR1 SEHNR, CDR2 FQNEAQ (reference sequence).

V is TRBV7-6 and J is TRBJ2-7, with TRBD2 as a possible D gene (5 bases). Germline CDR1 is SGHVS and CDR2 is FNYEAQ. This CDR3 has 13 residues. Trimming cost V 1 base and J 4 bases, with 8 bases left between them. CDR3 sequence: CASSLVGEYEQYF. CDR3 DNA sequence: TGTGCCAGCAGCTTAGTGGGAGAATACGAGCAGTACTTC.

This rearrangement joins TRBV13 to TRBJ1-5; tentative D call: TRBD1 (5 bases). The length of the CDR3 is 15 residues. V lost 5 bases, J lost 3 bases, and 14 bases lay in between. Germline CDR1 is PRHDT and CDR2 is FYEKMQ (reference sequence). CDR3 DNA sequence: TGTGCCAGCAGCCCCGGCCAGGGAAACAATCAGCCCCAGCATTTT. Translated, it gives CASSPGQGNNQPQHF.

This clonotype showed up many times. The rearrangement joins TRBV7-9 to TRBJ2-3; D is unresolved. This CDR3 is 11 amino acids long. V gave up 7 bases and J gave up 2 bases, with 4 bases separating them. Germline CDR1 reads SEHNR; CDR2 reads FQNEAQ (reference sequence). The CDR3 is CASKVTDTQYF. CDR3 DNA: TGTGCCAGCAAGGTCACAGATACGCAGTATTTT.

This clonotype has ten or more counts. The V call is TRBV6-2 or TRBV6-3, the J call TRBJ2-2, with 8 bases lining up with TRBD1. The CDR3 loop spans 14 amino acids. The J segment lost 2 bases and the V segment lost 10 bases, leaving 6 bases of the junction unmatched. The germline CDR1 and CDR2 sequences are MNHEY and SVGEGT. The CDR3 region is CATKTGDNTGELFF. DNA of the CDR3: TGTGCCACCAAGACAGGGGATAACACCGGGGAGCTGTTTTTT.

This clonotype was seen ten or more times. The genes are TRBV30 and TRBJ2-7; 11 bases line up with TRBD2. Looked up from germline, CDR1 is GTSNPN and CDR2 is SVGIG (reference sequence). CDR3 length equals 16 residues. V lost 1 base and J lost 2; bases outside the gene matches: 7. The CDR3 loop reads CAWSGTGTSGTYEQYF. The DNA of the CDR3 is TGTGCCTGGAGTGGCACCGGGACTAGCGGAACCTACGAGCAGTACTTC. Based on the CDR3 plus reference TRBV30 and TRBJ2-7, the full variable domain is SQTIHQWPATLVQPVGSPLSLECTVEGTSNPNLYWYRQAAGRGLQLLFYSVGIGQISSEVPQNLSASRPQDRQFILSSKKLLLSDSGFYLCAWSGTGTSGTYEQYFGPGTRLTVT.

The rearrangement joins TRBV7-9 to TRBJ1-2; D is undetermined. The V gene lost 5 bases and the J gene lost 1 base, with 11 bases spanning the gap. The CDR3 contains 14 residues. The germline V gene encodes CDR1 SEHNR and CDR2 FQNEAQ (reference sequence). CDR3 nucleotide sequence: TGTGCCAGCAGCCCGCCGACATTTAACTATGGCTACACCTTC. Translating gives CASSPPTFNYGYTF.

Here the CDR3 DNA reads TGTGCCAGCAGTTTGGCGCGAGAGCAGTACTTC. Translation: CASSLAREQYF. The chain has TRBV12-3 or TRBV12-4 and TRBJ2-7, with D unclear. Trimming left V 3 bases short and J 7 bases short, with 7 bases between. This CDR3 is 11 amino acids long.

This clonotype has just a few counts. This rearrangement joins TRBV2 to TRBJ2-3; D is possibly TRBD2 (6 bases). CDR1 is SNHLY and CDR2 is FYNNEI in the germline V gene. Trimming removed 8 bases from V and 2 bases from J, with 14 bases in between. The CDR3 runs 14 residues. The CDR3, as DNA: TGTGCCAGCGGCGGGACCGGGAACACAGATACGCAGTATTTT. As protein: CASGGTGNTDTQYF.

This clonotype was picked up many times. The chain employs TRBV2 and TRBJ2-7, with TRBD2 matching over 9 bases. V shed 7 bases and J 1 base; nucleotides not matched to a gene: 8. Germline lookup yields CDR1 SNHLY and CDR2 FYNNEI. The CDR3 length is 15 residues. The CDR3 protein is CASIGGLAQSYEQYF. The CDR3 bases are TGTGCCAGCATAGGGGGACTAGCCCAATCCTACGAGCAGTACTTC.

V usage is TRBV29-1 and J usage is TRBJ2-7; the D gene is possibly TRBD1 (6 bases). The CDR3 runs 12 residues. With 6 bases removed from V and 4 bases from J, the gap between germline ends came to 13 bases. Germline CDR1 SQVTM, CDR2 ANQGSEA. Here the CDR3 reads CSVQGTGYEQYF. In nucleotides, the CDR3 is TGCAGCGTCCAGGGGACGGGGTACGAGCAGTACTTC.

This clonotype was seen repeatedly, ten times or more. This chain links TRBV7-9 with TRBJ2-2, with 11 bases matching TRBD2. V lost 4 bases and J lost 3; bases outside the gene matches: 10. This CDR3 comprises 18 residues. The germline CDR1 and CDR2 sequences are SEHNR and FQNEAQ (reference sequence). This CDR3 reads CASSSWTSGFGDTGELFF. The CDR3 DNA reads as TGTGCCAGCAGCTCCTGGACTAGCGGGTTCGGGGACACCGGGGAGCTGTTTTTT.

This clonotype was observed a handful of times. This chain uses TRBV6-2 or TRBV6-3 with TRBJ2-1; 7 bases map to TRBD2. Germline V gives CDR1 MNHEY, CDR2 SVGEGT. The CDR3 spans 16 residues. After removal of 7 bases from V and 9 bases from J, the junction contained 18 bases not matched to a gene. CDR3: CASTPSGEPRAAEQFF. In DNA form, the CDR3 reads TGTGCCAGCACCCCTAGCGGCGAACCCCGTGCGGCTGAGCAGTTCTTC.

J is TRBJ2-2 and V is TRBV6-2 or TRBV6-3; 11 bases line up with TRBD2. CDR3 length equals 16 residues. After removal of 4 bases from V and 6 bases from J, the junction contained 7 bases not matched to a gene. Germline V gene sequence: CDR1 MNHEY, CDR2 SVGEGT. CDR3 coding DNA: TGTGCCAGCAGTTCTGAACTAGCGGGAGAGGCCGGGGAGCTGTTTTTT. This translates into CASSSELAGEAGELFF.